This T cell receptor beta chain is from a study of cytomegalovirus exposure and HLA in healthy donors. Both 60 Vbeta primers and 13 Jbeta primers went into the PCR. Measured with immunoSEQ multiplex PCR; TCRdb has only the in-frame clones, and not every one. Of about 180,000 clones listed, roughly 88% are singletons. Per the germline V gene, CDR1 is SGDLS and CDR2 is YYNGEE. The CDR3 is 15 residues long. The V and J ends lost 3 bases and 0 bases, in that order; junction bases with no gene match: 2. About this clone: Its antigen is unidentified.

Each of the donors was a healthy bone marrow donor. Study outcomes and limitations: TRBV6-2, TRBV6-3 and some other V segments were excluded as indistinguishable. The productive fraction for most TCR beta V segments was about 90% or about 30% in an earlier analysis.

This chain connects TRBV9 to TRBJ2-3, with 9 bases matching TRBD2. Material: PBMCs. The receptor's source is a girl under 10 years old in good health and CMV-seropositive. The CDR3 nucleotides are TGTGCCAGCAGCGCTAGCGGGACTAGCACAGATACGCAGTATTTT. It codes for CASSASGTSTDTQYF.